These T cell receptor beta chains were read from a single sample in a study of CD8 T cells in ankylosing spondylitis. TCRdb redid the calling of the 5' RACE reads with MiXCR, one entry per CDR3 protein. The table lists fewer than 25,000 distinct CDR3 sequences, roughly 13% of them singletons. The sample was blood. The receptors stem from a male donor with ankylosing spondylitis or in good health (not recorded which). Both conserved end residues are part of each CDR3. A D gene is named only where the DNA matches it firmly. Not every row has a clone size; where given, it reads once, few, many or a size class.

NA TRBJ1-5 medium-sized TRBV28 TGTGCCAGCAGTTTGTCGCATAGCAATCAGCCCCAGCATTTT CASSLSHSNQPQHF
TRBD2 TRBJ2-7 NA TRBV28 TGTGCCAGCAGAAGACCGGGACTAGCGAACTACGAGCAGTACTTC CASRRPGLANYEQYF
TRBD2 TRBJ2-2 many TRBV2 TGTGCCAGCAGTGGCGCGGGAGGGGGCACCGGGGAGCTGTTTTTT CASSGAGGGTGELFF
TRBD2 TRBJ2-7 NA TRBV28 TGTGCCAGCAGTCAGCTAGCGGGAGGCGCCTACGAGCAGTACTTC CASSQLAGGAYEQYF
TRBD1 TRBJ2-2 many TRBV20-1 TGCAGTGCCCTGGGACAGTCGAACACCGGGGAGCTGTTTTTT CSALGQSNTGELFF
TRBD1 TRBJ2-2 many TRBV7-9 TGTGCCAGCAGGCCAGGGGGCCCAACAATCGGGGAGCTGTTTTTT CASRPGGPTIGELFF
NA TRBJ2-7 few TRBV5-1 TGCGCCAGCAGCACTTCCGGATCCTACGAGCAGTACTTC CASSTSGSYEQYF
NA TRBJ2-1 few TRBV6-5 TGTGCCAGCAGTTACGCCGGGACAAAGTACAATGAGCAGTTCTTC CASSYAGTKYNEQFF
NA TRBJ2-7 few TRBV7-2 TGCGCCAGCAGCTTAGAGGACACCGGAATTTACGAGCAGTACTTC CASSLEDTGIYEQYF
TRBD1 TRBJ1-4 many TRBV7-2 TGTGCCAGCAGCACCGTGACAGGGGGCTATGAAAAACTGTTTTTT CASSTVTGGYEKLFF
TRBD2 TRBJ2-1 few TRBV5-1 TGCGCCAGCCGATCTACTAGCGGGACTTACAATGAGCAGTTCTTC CASRSTSGTYNEQFF
TRBD2 TRBJ2-1 many TRBV28 TGTGCCAGCAGACTAGCGGGAGCTGTTAATGAGCAGTTCTTC CASRLAGAVNEQFF
TRBD2 TRBJ2-3 NA TRBV25-1 TGTGCCAGCAGTGAACCTTCGGGACTAGCGGGAGATACGCAGTATTTT CASSEPSGLAGDTQYF
NA TRBJ1-5 few TRBV20-1 TGCAGTGCTAGCCCCTTGTTAGGGAATCAGCCCCAGCATTTT CSASPLLGNQPQHF
NA TRBJ2-2 NA TRBV5-1 TGCGCCAGCAGCTTAGAAGGGAACACCGGGGAGCTGTTTTTT CASSLEGNTGELFF
NA TRBJ2-2 many TRBV29-1 TGCAGCGTTTTGGTCAGAGAAACCGGGGAGCTGTTTTTT CSVLVRETGELFF